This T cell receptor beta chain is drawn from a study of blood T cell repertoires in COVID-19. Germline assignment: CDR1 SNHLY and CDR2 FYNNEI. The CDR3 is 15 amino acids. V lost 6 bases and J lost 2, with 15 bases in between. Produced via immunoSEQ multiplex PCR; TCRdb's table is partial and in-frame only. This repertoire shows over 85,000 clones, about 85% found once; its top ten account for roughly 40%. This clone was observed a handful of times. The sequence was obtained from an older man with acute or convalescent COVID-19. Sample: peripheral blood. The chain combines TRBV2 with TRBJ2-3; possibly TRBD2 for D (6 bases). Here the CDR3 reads CASRTLGGYTDTQYF. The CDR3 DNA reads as TGTGCCAGCAGGACCCTGGGGGGATACACAGATACGCAGTATTTT.